This T cell receptor beta chain came from a study of CD8 T cells in ankylosing spondylitis. Study findings and constraints: Peripheral blood held disease-linked clones only at relatively low frequency, and these were CD8+. Matched ankylosing spondylitis synovial fluid reportedly showed significant enrichment of disease-linked clones.

Generation of TCR beta libraries employed quantitative 5'-RACE incorporating molecular barcodes. One entry per CDR3 protein results from TCRdb running MiXCR on the 5' RACE reads. The table has around 150,000 distinct CDR3 sequences, roughly 34% seen once; the top ten hold about 6%. This clonotype has a count of ten or more. As yet, its antigen is unknown. Sequenced: synovial fluid, either unsorted or a sorted T cell fraction (not recorded which). This TCR was recovered from a male donor with ankylosing spondylitis.

CDR3 loop: CASSPEVRLEQETQYF. CDR3 DNA sequence: TGCGCCAGCAGCCCCGAAGTCCGCCTTGAACAAGAGACCCAGTACTTC. The rearrangement links TRBV4-3 to TRBJ2-5; no definite D call. The CDR3 runs 16 residues. V was shortened by 4 bases and J by 2 bases, with 17 bases between the two germline ends. Germline CDR1 is LGHNA and CDR2 is YSLEER.